Below, 16 T cell receptor beta chains from the same sample are listed, as sequenced in a study of blood T cell repertoires in COVID-19. The repertoire was sequenced with immunoSEQ multiplex PCR; TCRdb's copy has only in-frame clones and lacks some. The table lists about 18,000 clones, approximately 91% of them singletons, with 15% to 20% in the top ten. The sample taken for sequencing was peripheral blood. The receptors here all came from a human donor in a cohort sampled during active COVID-19.

The V and J genes are TRBV12-3 or TRBV12-4 and TRBJ2-1; TRBD2 aligns across 8 bases. The CDR3 has 13 amino acids. The trim removed 6 bases at V and 8 bases at J, leaving 6 bases unmatched. The CDR3 DNA reads TGTGCCAGCAGGCCACCCGGGGGGGATGAGCAGTTCTTC. Protein: CASRPPGGDEQFF.

The chain combines TRBV19 with TRBJ2-1; the D gene is possibly TRBD2 (5 bases). Germline loops: CDR1 LNHDA, CDR2 SQIVND (reference sequence). Trimming took off 8 bases at V and 7 bases at J, with 15 bases between the two ends. The CDR3 spans 13 residues. CDR3 bases: TGTGCCAGTCAAAGCATAGAGGGAAATGAGCAGTTCTTC. Amino acids: CASQSIEGNEQFF.

This chain uses TRBV3-1 (or the pseudogene TRBV3-2) with TRBJ2-6; no firm D call. From germline, CDR1 is LGHDT and CDR2 YNNKEL (reference sequence). This CDR3 is built from 16 residues. Between the trimmed V and J ends, which lost 3 bases and 0 bases, there was a span of 9 bases. Here the CDR3 DNA reads TGTGCCAGCAGCCATCGACTGGCCTCTGGGGCCAACGTCCTGACTTTC. Translated, it gives CASSHRLASGANVLTF.

The DNA of the CDR3 is TGTGCCACACAGGGGCAGGAGGGACAGCCCCAGCATTTT. It specifies CATQGQEGQPQHF. V and J are TRBV10-3 and TRBJ1-5, with 7 positions matching TRBD1. The V gene's germline CDR1 is ENHRY and CDR2 SYGVKD. This CDR3 is built from 13 residues. With 10 bases clipped from V and 7 bases from J, the junction kept 10 bases outside the gene matches.

V usage is TRBV2 and J usage is TRBJ1-2, with 7 bases fitting TRBD1. The trim removed 6 bases at V and 8 bases at J, leaving 15 bases unmatched. The CDR3 extends over 15 amino acids. Germline lookup yields CDR1 SNHLY and CDR2 FYNNEI. The CDR3 sequence is CASSAIDRVRKGYTF. Written as DNA, the CDR3 is TGTGCCAGCAGCGCAATCGACAGGGTAAGGAAAGGCTACACCTTC.

For the CDR3, the DNA is TGCGCCAGCAGCCATACTAGCGGGAGCCGCACAGATACGCAGTATTTT. The encoded protein is CASSHTSGSRTDTQYF. The V gene is TRBV5-1, the J gene TRBJ2-3, with 11 nucleotides matching TRBD2. Per the germline V gene, CDR1 is SGHRS and CDR2 is YFSETQ. This CDR3 has 16 amino acids. The J segment lost 1 base and the V segment lost 4 bases, leaving 5 bases of the junction unmatched.

This sequence joins TRBV7-6 and TRBJ2-7, with TRBD1 identical over 9 bases. Germline CDR1 SGHVS, CDR2 FNYEAQ. V gave up 1 base and J gave up 5 bases; unmatched junction bases: 6. The CDR3 is 15 amino acids. DNA of the CDR3: TGTGCCAGCAGCTTAGTGGGACAGGGCTTCGACGAGCAGTACTTC. This translates into CASSLVGQGFDEQYF. Drawing the rest from reference TRBV7-6 and TRBJ2-7, the complete variable domain is GAGVSQSPRYKVTKRGQDVALRCDPISGHVSLYWYRQALGQGPEFLTYFNYEAQQDKSGLPNDRFSAERPEGSISTLTIQRTEQRDSAMYRCASSLVGQGFDEQYFGPGTRLTVT.

CDR3 sequence: CASPSREGGSGANVLTF. As DNA, the CDR3 is TGTGCCAGTCCCTCTAGGGAGGGGGGCTCTGGGGCCAACGTCCTGACTTTC. V is TRBV7-9 and J is TRBJ2-6; tentative D call: TRBD2 (7 bases). Trimming shortened V by 9 bases and J by 0 bases, and 18 bases separated the two germline ends. The CDR3 extends over 17 amino acids. The V gene's germline CDR1 is SEHNR and CDR2 FQNEAQ (reference sequence).

This rearrangement joins TRBV6-5 to TRBJ2-3; TRBD2 aligns across 10 bases. From germline, CDR1 is MNHEY and CDR2 SVGAGI. The CDR3 has 14 residues. The ends lost 5 bases at V and 4 bases at J; junction bases unmatched: 3. The DNA of the CDR3 is TGTGCCAGCAGTAGCGGGGGGGGTCCAGATACGCAGTATTTT. Protein product: CASSSGGGPDTQYF.

This clone was detected once. This sequence joins TRBV18 and TRBJ2-1, with 7 bases that match TRBD2. This CDR3 region has 18 residues. The germline V gene has CDR1 KGHSH and CDR2 LQKENI. V gave up 4 bases and J gave up 4 bases; unmatched junction bases: 16. The CDR3, as DNA: TGTGCCAGCTCACGCAACGAAAACCGGGACGGGAGGTACAATGAGCAGTTCTTC. Translation gives CASSRNENRDGRYNEQFF.

This clone occurred a few times. The rearrangement uses TRBV7-9 and TRBJ1-1, with D unresolved. The CDR3 spans 16 residues. Germline values: CDR1 SEHNR, CDR2 FQNEAQ (reference sequence). V was cut by 5 bases and J by 1 base, with 17 bases left in between. CDR3 nucleotide sequence: TGTGCCAGCAGCGAAGGAGCCACGGAGGAGAACACTGAAGCTTTCTTT. Amino acids: CASSEGATEENTEAFF.

The CDR3 loop reads CASSLSDRAYEQYF. CDR3 nucleotide sequence: TGTGCCAGCAGCCTAAGCGACAGGGCCTACGAGCAGTACTTC. The chain combines TRBV7-6 with TRBJ2-7, with 7 bases that match TRBD1. The germline CDR1 and CDR2 sequences are SGHVS and FNYEAQ. After removal of 5 bases from V and 2 bases from J, the junction contained 6 bases not matched to a gene. The CDR3 loop spans 14 amino acids.

The chain is built from TRBV5-6 and TRBJ2-2, with D possibly TRBD2 on 6 matching bases. The CDR3 is 17 residues long. Germline lookup yields CDR1 SGHDT and CDR2 YYEEEE. V lost 1 base and J lost 3, with 16 bases in between. The CDR3 DNA reads as TGTGCCAGCAGCTTGCTGGGGGGTCCCGTGGACACCGGGGAGCTGTTTTTT. This codes for CASSLLGGPVDTGELFF.

The chain combines TRBV6-2 or TRBV6-3 with TRBJ2-7; 7 bases fit TRBD2. Trimming took 5 bases from V and 3 from J; bases not matched to a gene: 4. The CDR3 length is 13 residues. Germline V gives CDR1 MNHEY, CDR2 SVGEGT. CDR3 loop: CASSIQRGYEQYF. CDR3 nucleotide sequence: TGTGCCAGCAGTATTCAGCGGGGCTACGAGCAGTACTTC.

Only one count was recorded for this clone. CDR3 bases: TGTGCCAGCAGATTGGGACAGGCCTACAATGAGCAGTTCTTC. Protein sequence: CASRLGQAYNEQFF. The chain carries TRBV6-5 and TRBJ2-1; 8 nucleotides line up with TRBD1. Germline V gene data show CDR1 as MNHEY and CDR2 as SVGAGI. V dropped 6 bases and J dropped 2; count of bases not matched to a gene: 3. The CDR3 covers 14 residues.

The chain is built from TRBV10-3 and TRBJ2-1; TRBD2 matches at 14 bases. V lost 7 bases to trimming and J lost 4 bases; unmatched junction nucleotides: 3. This CDR3 has 15 amino acids. Germline-derived CDR1 and CDR2 are ENHRY and SYGVKD. The CDR3 DNA follows: TGTGCCATCACAGGACTAGCGGGGGGTTACAATGAGCAGTTCTTC. Protein: CAITGLAGGYNEQFF.